A selection of T cell receptor beta chains follows, all from one sample in a study of T cells in Graves' hyperthyroidism and ophthalmopathy. TCRdb independently ran MiXCR on the multiplex PCR reads; one entry per CDR3 protein. Of a few hundred thousand distinct CDR3 sequences listed, under 20% are singletons. Sequenced: blood. Receptor source: a woman aged 18-29 years with Graves' ophthalmopathy. CDR3s include the opening cysteine and the closing phenylalanine or tryptophan. D genes are given only for firm matches. Where a row states a size, it is once, few, many or the class of an expanded clone; other rows omit it.

j_call,d_call,clone_size,v_call,cdr3_nt,cdr3_aa
TRBJ2-2,NA,NA,TRBV28,TGTGCCAGCAGCTGGGGAGACACCGGGGAGCTGTTTTTT,CASSWGDTGELFF
TRBJ2-7,TRBD2,many,TRBV20-1,TGCAGTGCTAGTGGGACTAGCGGCTACGAGCAGTACTTC,CSASGTSGYEQYF
TRBJ2-3,NA,many,TRBV14,TGTGCCAGCAGCCAAGCGGGGGGCACAGATACGCAGTATTTT,CASSQAGGTDTQYF
TRBJ1-2,NA,many,TRBV12-3/TRBV12-4,TGTGCCAGCACCGAGGGACACTTTGATGGCTACACCTTC,CASTEGHFDGYTF
TRBJ2-3,NA,NA,TRBV9,TGTGCCAGCAGCGCCCCCTACACAGATACGCAGTATTTT,CASSAPYTDTQYF
TRBJ1-1,NA,NA,TRBV9,TGTGCCAGCAGCGGGAGATTATCGAACACTGAAGCTTTCTTT,CASSGRLSNTEAFF
TRBJ2-7,TRBD1,many,TRBV7-9,TGTGCCAGCAGCTTAGTGGGACAGGGGGCCGAAGAGCAGTACTTC,CASSLVGQGAEEQYF
TRBJ1-2,NA,few,TRBV28,TGTGCCAGCAGGCCAAGGGGCGTTGATGGCTACACCTTC,CASRPRGVDGYTF
TRBJ1-4,NA,few,TRBV10-3,TGTGCCATCAGTAGGGGGTTTCTTGAAAAACTGTTTTTT,CAISRGFLEKLFF
TRBJ1-2,TRBD1,NA,TRBV18,TGTGCCAGCTCACCAAAACAGGGGTCTAACTATGGCTACACCTTC,CASSPKQGSNYGYTF
TRBJ2-1,NA,many,TRBV18,TGTGCCAGCTCACCGCAGCGGAGAAACAATGAGCAGTTCTTC,CASSPQRRNNEQFF
TRBJ1-2,NA,NA,TRBV28,TGTGCCGGCAGTACCGTCGCAGGGTATGGCTACACCTTC,CAGSTVAGYGYTF
TRBJ1-5,NA,many,TRBV12-3/TRBV12-4,TGTGCCAGCAGTTCGCGGCCAAGCAATCAGCCCCAGCATTTT,CASSSRPSNQPQHF
TRBJ1-1,NA,NA,TRBV7-3,TGTGCCAGCAGCTCCCTCCCTTACACTGAAGCTTTCTTT,CASSSLPYTEAFF
TRBJ1-5,NA,many,TRBV6-1,TGTGCCAGCAGTGAGCCGGGATCGGCGCCACCCCAGCATTTT,CASSEPGSAPPQHF
TRBJ2-2,TRBD2,NA,TRBV5-8,TGTGCCAGCAGCTTATCGGGAGGGCTTACCGGGGAGCTGTTTTTT,CASSLSGGLTGELFF
TRBJ2-7,NA,many,TRBV28,TGTGCCAGCACCCAATGGGCGGGGAAGGGCGAGCAGTACTTC,CASTQWAGKGEQYF
TRBJ2-1,NA,NA,TRBV9,TGTGCCAGCAGCGTAGTCTCTGATGAGCAGTTCTTC,CASSVVSDEQFF